A single sample gave rise to the 2 T cell receptor beta chains below, sequenced in a study of blood T cell repertoires in COVID-19 (dated by TCRdb to about 2020). Receptor amplification or capture employed the immunoSEQ multiplex PCR assay. This is the immuneACCESS table as TCRdb keeps it, with only in-frame sequences that have V and J called. A part of the clones is gone; compared with another copy, unresolved V genes explain less than half, and the rest is unexplained. In this sample the table shows fewer than 40,000 clones, approximately 79% of which occur a single time. The ten largest clones capture 20% to 30% of the sample. The sequenced material came from peripheral blood. These receptors came from a man aged 65 to 79 with acute or convalescent COVID-19.

This clone was seen only a few times. The CDR3 bases are TGTGCCAGCAGCTACTCAGCGGGAGCACCCTACGAGCAGTACTTC. Translated, it gives CASSYSAGAPYEQYF. This chain links TRBV3-1 (or the pseudogene TRBV3-2) with TRBJ2-7, with 8 bases identical to TRBD2. The CDR3 is made up of 15 amino acids. J lost 2 bases, V lost 5 bases, and 8 bases had no gene match. Germline CDR1 and CDR2: LGHDT and YNNKEL (reference sequence).

The genes are TRBV5-4 and TRBJ1-3; maybe TRBD1 (6 bases). The germline V and J ends were trimmed by 2 bases and 7 bases, with 10 bases remaining between them. The CDR3 loop spans 13 amino acids. Germline V gene data show CDR1 as SGHNT and CDR2 as YYREEE (reference sequence). The CDR3 sequence is CASSFNRENTIYF. The CDR3 DNA reads TGTGCCAGCAGCTTTAACAGGGAGAACACCATATATTTT. Together with reference TRBV5-4 and TRBJ1-3, the CDR3 gives the full variable domain: ETGVTQSPTHLIKTRGQQVTLRCSSQSGHNTVSWYQQALGQGPQFIFQYYREEENGRGNFPPRFSGLQFPNYSSELNVNALELDDSALYLCASSFNRENTIYFGEGSWLTVV.